This is a list of T cell receptor beta chains from one sample in a study of T cell responses to AZD1222 COVID-19 vaccine. Profiled with immunoSEQ multiplex PCR; TCRdb holds only in-frame clones, not every one. The data show some 130,000 clones, roughly 90% seen once. The sample was peripheral blood, taken 28 days after the second AZD1222 dose. The receptors stem from an adult who received the AZD1222 COVID-19 vaccine. The conserved cysteine and the conserved F or W are not part of the CDR3 here.

v_gene	CDR3aa
TRBV5-1	ASSLTGTGGNQPQH
TRBV7-9	ASSLAQGTYNSPLH
TRBV5-1	ASSLANGGHTGELF
TRBV7-6	ASSPTGSGNTIY
TRBV2	ASSRDMGAHEQY
TRBV6-5	ASSYEHSTIWSQY
TRBV18	ASSRLGGEQY
TRBV19	ASSMGRSGANVLT
TRBV9	ASSVGSSGQPQH
TRBV6-5	ASRAGGGSNQPQH
TRBV4-2	ASSFNTGNYT
TRBV2	ASSKQVNTEAF
TRBV29-1	SVLQGPGNTIY
TRBV28	ASSSYFGDSTEAF